This entry lists 27 T cell receptor beta chains sequenced from one sample in a study of Ad26.COV2.S vaccination and SARS-CoV-2 variants. Sample treatment: around 19 received Ad26.COV2.S at low or high dose, single or two shots; 5 received placebo; per-sample allocation not given. Collection of samples fell on day 63 after the first vaccine or placebo injection. Profiling relied on immunoSEQ multiplex PCR, and the TCRdb table lists in-frame clones only, not all of them. The table records about 440,000 clones, 87% of them present only once. The material sequenced was peripheral blood, taken in a trial of Ad26.COV2.S vaccine versus placebo. The receptors shown here come from a person between 18 and 60 years old who received the Ad26.COV2.S COVID-19 vaccine or a placebo.

The rearrangement uses TRBV9 and TRBJ2-1; D might be TRBD1 or TRBD2, each matching 6 bases. The CDR3 contains 18 residues. The germline V gene encodes CDR1 SGDLS and CDR2 YYNGEE. V shed 0 bases and J shed 7 bases, with 23 bases lying between them. CDR3 sequence reads: CASSVDPQTWGAMNEQFF. DNA for the CDR3: TGTGCCAGCAGCGTAGACCCCCAGACTTGGGGGGCAATGAATGAGCAGTTCTTC.

V and J are TRBV3-1 (or the pseudogene TRBV3-2) and TRBJ2-2; D is ambiguous. From germline, CDR1 is LGHDT and CDR2 YNNKEL (reference sequence). CDR3 length equals 13 residues. V lost 5 bases, J lost 4 bases, and 8 bases lay in between. Written as DNA, the CDR3 is TGTGCCAGCAGCATACAGCTCACCGGGGAGCTGTTTTTT. Encoded protein: CASSIQLTGELFF.

This clone came up once. The J gene is TRBJ2-7, the V gene TRBV5-1; TRBD1 matches at 8 bases. This CDR3 is built from 14 residues. Per germline, CDR1 SGHRS and CDR2 YFSETQ. The trim removed 4 bases at V and 5 bases at J, leaving 8 bases unmatched. The CDR3 nucleotides read TGCGCCAGCAGCCCCCGGGACAGGCGCGACGAGCAGTACTTC. Translated, it gives CASSPRDRRDEQYF.

The chain joins TRBV6-2 or TRBV6-3 to TRBJ1-3; 7 bases are shared with TRBD1. V shed 5 bases, J shed 2 bases, and the junction held 9 bases outside the gene matches. There are 16 residues in the CDR3. CDR1 and CDR2 from the germline V gene are MNHEY and SVGEGT. The CDR3 DNA is TGTGCCAGCAGTCAATCGGGGACAGCCGCTGGAAACACCATATATTTT. This encodes CASSQSGTAAGNTIYF.

About this clone itself: This could be a read error, since a much larger clone is one nucleotide away. The V and J genes are TRBV6-2 or TRBV6-3 and TRBJ1-4; D not certain. The CDR3 consists of 15 residues. Per germline, CDR1 MNHEY and CDR2 SVGEGT. The CDR3 DNA is TGTGTCAGCAGTTACGCTAATACGGGCAATGAAAAACTGTTTTTT. Amino acids: CVSSYANTGNEKLFF.

This clone was seen more than once but under ten times. The chain employs TRBV6-5 and TRBJ1-1, with TRBD1 as a possible D gene (5 bases). Trimming stripped 8 bases from V and 5 bases from J, with 12 bases between. Germline loops: CDR1 MNHEY, CDR2 SVGAGI. CDR3 length equals 12 residues. In DNA, the CDR3 is TGTGCCAGCGCGAATAGGGGAACTGAAGCTTTCTTT. It codes for CASANRGTEAFF.

The V and J genes are TRBV7-2 and TRBJ1-6; D is uncertain. The CDR3 is 14 amino acids. The germline V gene has CDR1 SGHTA and CDR2 FQGNSA. The V end lost 7 bases, the J end lost 10 bases, and 17 bases lay between the germline ends. CDR3: CASTRVRGGSPLHF. The CDR3 nucleotides read TGTGCCAGCACCCGGGTCCGGGGAGGATCACCCCTCCACTTT.

The chain links TRBV4-2 to TRBJ1-5; a weak D match, TRBD1 (5 bases). V gave up 2 bases and J gave up 2 bases, with 22 bases separating them. CDR1 is LGHNA, CDR2 YNFKEQ, per germline. The CDR3 loop spans 19 amino acids. CDR3 sequence: CASSQQPGRIPSGNQPQHF. CDR3 DNA sequence: TGTGCCAGCAGCCAACAGCCGGGACGGATCCCTAGCGGCAATCAGCCCCAGCATTTT.

This clone was counted a single time. The chain links TRBV30 to TRBJ2-3; D remains unclear. CDR1 is GTSNPN and CDR2 is SVGIG in the germline V gene (reference sequence). The CDR3 loop spans 13 amino acids. With 0 bases removed from V and 3 bases from J, the gap between germline ends came to 7 bases. The CDR3 is CAWSVILTDTQYF. CDR3 DNA sequence: TGTGCCTGGAGTGTAATACTAACAGATACGCAGTATTTT.

The V and J genes are TRBV19 and TRBJ2-7, with a weak D call TRBD2 (5 bases). This CDR3 contains 14 residues. Trimming stripped 4 bases from V and 1 base from J, with 11 bases between. Germline CDR1 reads LNHDA; CDR2 reads SQIVND (reference sequence). The CDR3: CASSTLGRSYEQYF. The CDR3 DNA reads TGTGCCAGTAGTACACTAGGTCGGTCCTACGAGCAGTACTTC.

V usage is TRBV28 and J usage is TRBJ1-1, with D unresolved. Germline V lookup: CDR1 MDHEN, CDR2 SYDVKM. The CDR3 loop spans 14 amino acids. V lost 2 bases, J lost 1 base, and 8 bases lay in between. CDR3 sequence (DNA): TGTGCCAGCAGTTTAACGTTAGGGAACACTGAAGCTTTCTTT. It specifies CASSLTLGNTEAFF.

V gene TRBV30 combines with J gene TRBJ1-6; D is undetermined. The CDR3 extends over 14 amino acids. In germline, CDR1 is GTSNPN, CDR2 SVGIG (reference sequence). V shed 6 bases and J shed 6 bases, with 15 bases lying between them. The CDR3 region is CACPGVGPNSPLHF. DNA of the CDR3: TGTGCCTGCCCTGGGGTAGGCCCTAATTCACCCCTCCACTTT.

This clone has a handful of counts. This specimen includes other DNA sequences encoding the same CDR3. The J gene is TRBJ2-7, the V gene TRBV7-2, with D possibly being TRBD2 (5 bases). Trimming left V 2 bases short and J 0 bases short, with 8 bases between. CDR3 length equals 14 residues. Germline-derived CDR1 and CDR2 are SGHTA and FQGNSA. The CDR3 spells CASSLSGSSYEQYF. The DNA for the CDR3 is TGTGCCAGCAGCTTATCTGGGAGCTCCTACGAGCAGTACTTC.

The chain has TRBV6-1 and TRBJ1-2; no clear D gene. The ends were cut back, 3 bases at V and 8 bases at J, with 10 bases in the middle. This CDR3 region has 12 residues. Germline lookup yields CDR1 MNHNS and CDR2 SASEGT. The CDR3 is CASSDRFDGYTF. In DNA form, the CDR3 reads TGTGCCAGCAGTGACAGGTTCGACGGCTACACCTTC.

This clone was counted a few times. This sequence joins TRBV5-6 and TRBJ2-3; 11 bases match TRBD1. The trim removed 3 bases at V and 3 bases at J, leaving 9 bases unmatched. CDR3 length equals 17 residues. Germline V CDR1 and CDR2: SGHDT, YYEEEE. The CDR3, as DNA: TGTGCCAGCAGCTCCCGAACCGGGACAGGGGGTACAGATACGCAGTATTTT. Encoded protein: CASSSRTGTGGTDTQYF.

The chain uses TRBV6-5 and TRBJ2-7; 8 bases line up with TRBD2. Germline CDR1 MNHEY, CDR2 SVGAGI. The CDR3 length is 13 residues. V shed 11 bases and J 5 bases; nucleotides not matched to a gene: 11. CDR3 in amino acids: CARVDRGGDEQYF. CDR3 in DNA: TGTGCCCGAGTTGACCGGGGGGGAGACGAGCAGTACTTC.

With respect to this clone: This likely comes from a read error, as the CDR3 has no conserved phenylalanine or tryptophan at its end. It is unclear where the CDR3 begins or ends on the DNA, so no DNA is shown, and the CDR3 is as TCRdb lists it. This chain links TRBV2 with TRBJ1-1. In germline, CDR1 is SNHLY, CDR2 FYNNEI. The CDR3 comprises 10 residues, both ends counted. The CDR3 reads CASSLGACTV.

The chain is built from TRBV7-9 and TRBJ1-4; D is unclear. CDR1 and CDR2 (germline): SEHNR, FQNEAQ (reference sequence). The CDR3 covers 13 residues. Trimming cost V 5 bases and J 6 bases, with 10 bases left between them. The CDR3, as DNA: TGTGCCAGCAGCCTCGACGGGGATGAAAAACTGTTTTTT. The encoded protein is CASSLDGDEKLFF.

The rearrangement links TRBV7-2 to TRBJ2-7, with 9 bases identical to TRBD2. The CDR3 has 17 amino acids. In germline, CDR1 is SGHTA, CDR2 FQGNSA. After removal of 6 bases from V and 3 bases from J, the junction contained 15 bases not matched to a gene. In DNA form, the CDR3 reads TGTGCCAGCAGTCGCCAGACGGCGGGAGGGCTTGGCTACGAGCAGTACTTC. It yields the protein CASSRQTAGGLGYEQYF.

The chain employs TRBV28 and TRBJ2-7, with D maybe TRBD1 (6 bases). CDR3 size: 12 residues. Trimming removed 7 bases at V and 4 bases at J, with 11 bases between. The germline V gene encodes CDR1 MDHEN and CDR2 SYDVKM. DNA for the CDR3: TGTGCCAGCAAGGACAGCGATTACGAGCAGTACTTC. Its translation: CASKDSDYEQYF.

This clone appeared many times. CDR3 DNA: TGTGCCACCAGTGATTTAAGGGACACCGGGGAGCTGTTTTTT. Protein sequence: CATSDLRDTGELFF. V usage is TRBV24-1 and J usage is TRBJ2-2; D gene unclear. Trimming shortened V by 1 base and J by 3 bases, and 5 bases separated the two germline ends. The CDR3 is 14 residues long. The germline V gene encodes CDR1 KGHDR and CDR2 SFDVKD.

V is TRBV7-2 and J is TRBJ2-1, with 11 bases lining up with TRBD2. Germline V lookup: CDR1 SGHTA, CDR2 FQGNSA. This CDR3 spans 16 amino acids. The V gene end was trimmed by 5 bases and the J gene end by 10 bases; junction bases not matched to a gene: 13. This chain's CDR3 is CASSPVAGGPFGEQFF. CDR3 DNA sequence: TGTGCCAGCAGCCCGGTAGCGGGAGGGCCGTTCGGAGAGCAGTTCTTC.

The chain combines TRBV5-1 with TRBJ2-2, with D unresolved. Trimming removed 4 bases at V and 4 bases at J, with 11 bases between. The germline V gene encodes CDR1 SGHRS and CDR2 YFSETQ. The CDR3 is made up of 14 amino acids. For the CDR3, the DNA is TGCGCCAGCAGCGTAGATGGCGGCACCGGGGAGCTGTTTTTT. Residues: CASSVDGGTGELFF.

The chain links TRBV15 to TRBJ1-5; D possibly corresponds to TRBD1 (6 bases). The length of the CDR3 is 15 residues. Trimming removed 1 base at V and 4 bases at J, with 11 bases between. Germline lookup yields CDR1 LNHNV and CDR2 YYDKDF (reference sequence). In DNA, the CDR3 is TGTGCCACCAGCAGAGGCGACAGGTATAATCAGCCCCAGCATTTT. Translating gives CATSRGDRYNQPQHF.

The chain uses TRBV7-2 and TRBJ1-3; D ambiguous. Trimming took 5 bases from V and 4 from J, leaving 9 bases between them. Germline V CDR1 and CDR2: SGHTA, FQGNSA. This CDR3 is 13 amino acids long. CDR3 nucleotides: TGTGCCAGCAGCACGGAACTCGGAAACACCATATATTTT. Residues: CASSTELGNTIYF.

The chain links TRBV11-3 to TRBJ2-1; 8 bases line up with TRBD1. Trimming at V came to 0 bases and at J to 15 bases, leaving 10 bases not matched to a gene. CDR1 is SGHNT and CDR2 is YENEEA in the germline V gene. The CDR3 is 14 amino acids. The CDR3 loop is CASSLDPTTGDTFF. The DNA of the CDR3 is TGTGCCAGCAGCTTAGATCCCACGACAGGGGATACGTTCTTC.

The chain combines TRBV7-9 with TRBJ2-1; 10 positions agree with TRBD2. Losses at the gene ends were 3 bases for V and 9 bases for J; bases not matched to a gene: 5. The CDR3 runs to 14 residues. The V gene's germline CDR1 is SEHNR and CDR2 FQNEAQ (reference sequence). For the CDR3, the DNA is TGTGCCAGCAGCTTCCCTAGCGGGAGTAGTGAGCAGTTCTTC. This codes for CASSFPSGSSEQFF.